This T cell receptor beta chain appears in the sequencing data of a study of cytomegalovirus exposure and HLA in healthy donors. Findings and caveats of the study: Sequencing artifact likely explains a cluster of highly shared sequence variants. Several top significant clusters appeared, in a later analysis, to be linked to common viral pathogens. Some segments of the V type, notably TRBV6-2 and TRBV6-3, were excluded as indistinguishable.

Nominally healthy donors provided the samples, though records likely missed some immune exposures. The PCR contained 60 Vbeta and 13 Jbeta primers. Here immunoSEQ multiplex PCR was the method, and the copy in TCRdb shows in-frame clones only, minus some. This table has approximately 150,000 clones, under 70% appearing once. On this clone itself: Its antigen is unknown.

Germline CDR1 and CDR2: ENHRY and SYGVKD. There are 17 residues in the CDR3. Trimming took 4 bases from V and 0 from J, leaving 16 bases between them. Input material: PBMCs. The clonotype originates from a woman younger than 45 in good health and CMV-seropositive. V is TRBV10-3 and J is TRBJ1-3, with D perhaps TRBD1 (5 bases). The CDR3 DNA follows: TGTGCCATCAGTGGAGTGAGCTGGGGGGACTCTGGAAACACCATATATTTT. Residues: CAISGVSWGDSGNTIYF.